The present T cell receptor (beta chain) was sequenced within a study of metastatic and nonmetastatic thyroid tumors. As for the study in general: The study looked at repertoires side by side in blood and in tumor or nodule tissue from malignant and benign thyroid patients.

Per the original data handling: What underpinned the distant-metastasis classifier for papillary thyroid cancer was the set of CDR3 differences across clinicopathological groups. TCRdb re-called the PCR reads with MiXCR. TCRdb's processing, not the authors' own work, is the source of the V and J calls. The repertoire includes fewer than 40,000 clones, 30% to 40% of them detected once, and about 16% sits in the top ten. CDR3 length equals 16 residues. CDR1 and CDR2 from the germline V gene are SGHVS and FQNEAQ. The V gene lost 2 bases and the J gene lost 13 bases, with 26 bases spanning the gap. Until they underwent thyroid surgery, no patient had received any treatment.

The genes are TRBV7-8 and TRBJ2-5; weak D call: TRBD1 (6 bases). Sequencing was done on a sample of tumor tissue. The sequence derives from a female donor with papillary thyroid cancer or a benign thyroid nodule (not recorded which). Some clones in this sample may be carry-over from other donors' samples. DNA for the CDR3: TGTGCCAGCAGCTTAAACAGGGTGAGTCCACAAGAGACGGTGTACTTC. Translated, it gives CASSLNRVSPQETVYF.